Below, 25 T cell receptor beta chains from the same sample are listed, as sequenced in a study of early T cells in non-severe SARS-CoV-2 infection. MiXCR was run by TCRdb on the 5' RACE reads, yielding one entry per CDR3 protein. Among more than 80,000 distinct CDR3 sequences listed, approximately 11% were seen once. Sequenced material: whole blood. The receptors come from an adult who was a healthcare worker with PCR-confirmed SARS-CoV-2 infection or an uninfected control (not recorded which).

This rearrangement joins TRBV30 to TRBJ1-2; D gene uncertain. The germline V gene encodes CDR1 GTSNPN and CDR2 SVGIG (reference sequence). The length of the CDR3 is 15 residues. V lost 2 bases and J 3 bases, leaving 16 bases between the germline ends. The CDR3 loop is CAWSSVRRQDYGYTF. The CDR3 DNA follows: TGTGCCTGGAGTTCCGTCCGCAGGCAGGACTATGGCTACACCTTC.

This clonotype was seen ten or more times. The chain has TRBV6-6 and TRBJ2-7; a weak D match, TRBD1 (6 bases). CDR1 is MNHNY, CDR2 SVGAGI, per germline (reference sequence). This CDR3 region has 14 residues. With 0 bases removed from V and 2 bases from J, the gap between germline ends came to 8 bases. DNA for the CDR3: TGTGCCAGCAGTTACTCACAGGGACCCTACGAGCAGTACTTC. Translating it yields CASSYSQGPYEQYF.

Only a few counts were recorded for this clonotype. The chain combines TRBV6-6 with TRBJ2-2; perhaps TRBD2 as D (5 bases). The V gene lost 6 bases and the J gene lost 1 base, with 9 bases spanning the gap. Germline assignment: CDR1 MNHNY and CDR2 SVGAGI (reference sequence). This CDR3 comprises 14 residues. The CDR3: CASRSSGNTGELFF. The CDR3 nucleotides read TGTGCCAGCAGATCCAGCGGGAACACCGGGGAGCTGTTTTTT.

In this sample, this clonotype turned up a few times. This chain uses TRBV11-2 with TRBJ2-7; D is possibly TRBD1 (5 bases). The germline gives CDR1 SGHAT, CDR2 FQNNGV. This CDR3 comprises 14 residues. V lost 7 bases and J 0 bases, leaving 13 bases between the germline ends. Written as DNA, the CDR3 is TGTGCCAGCAAGATTTCCGACAGCTCCTACGAGCAGTACTTC. The encoded protein is CASKISDSSYEQYF.

This clonotype came up many times. V usage is TRBV20-1 and J usage is TRBJ2-7; D not certain. The germline V gene encodes CDR1 DFQATT and CDR2 SNEGSKA (reference sequence). Trimming removed 4 bases from V and 1 base from J, with 14 bases in between. This CDR3 spans 14 amino acids. CDR3 DNA sequence: TGCAGTGCTACCCAGACCCGTACTTCCTACGAGCAGTACTTC. Encoded protein: CSATQTRTSYEQYF.

The V gene is TRBV2, the J gene TRBJ2-3; 8 positions match TRBD2. The ends lost 6 bases at V and 0 bases at J; junction bases unmatched: 2. The CDR3 extends over 14 amino acids. The germline V gene encodes CDR1 SNHLY and CDR2 FYNNEI. The CDR3 protein is CASRLAVSTDTQYF. The CDR3 DNA sequence: TGTGCCAGCAGACTAGCGGTTAGCACAGATACGCAGTATTTT.

As to this clonotype: At one end the junction does not follow the germline gene, possibly because of a read error. CDR3 bases: TGTGCTAGCAGCTTTAGAATCCAGGGCCCAGATACGCAGTATTTT. Translation: CASSFRIQGPDTQYF. The chain has TRBV7-7 and TRBJ2-3, with D possibly matching TRBD1 (5 bases). CDR3 length: 15 residues. Germline CDR1 SSHAT, CDR2 FNYEAQ (reference sequence).

There are a few counts of this clonotype. The chain uses TRBV19 and TRBJ2-2; maybe TRBD2 (6 bases). The germline V gene has CDR1 LNHDA and CDR2 SQIVND (reference sequence). This CDR3 is 12 amino acids long. The ends were cut back, 11 bases at V and 5 bases at J, with 12 bases in the middle. CDR3 in DNA: TGTGCCGGTGGCCGGGGGACCGGGGAGCTGTTTTTT. This codes for CAGGRGTGELFF.

This clonotype has more than one count but fewer than ten. The rearrangement links TRBV12-3 or TRBV12-4 to TRBJ2-7; 8 bases fit TRBD2. This CDR3 has 16 residues. V was clipped by 6 bases and J by 4 bases; unmatched bases: 14. The CDR3 spells CASSPQGGSGAYEQYF. The CDR3 nucleotides are TGTGCCAGCAGCCCCCAAGGCGGTAGCGGGGCTTACGAGCAGTACTTC.

This clonotype was recorded at least ten times. This rearrangement joins TRBV29-1 to TRBJ2-3; TRBD1 is a possible D gene (6 bases). This CDR3 spans 16 amino acids. Germline CDR1 SQVTM, CDR2 ANQGSEA. The ends were cut back, 6 bases at V and 5 bases at J, with 24 bases in the middle. The CDR3 sequence: CSVSSPGQQMGDTQYF. The DNA for the CDR3 is TGCAGCGTCTCTTCCCCGGGACAACAGATGGGAGATACGCAGTATTTT.

This chain links TRBV20-1 with TRBJ2-1; 7 nucleotides agree with TRBD2. The V gene's germline CDR1 is DFQATT and CDR2 SNEGSKA (reference sequence). The CDR3 consists of 16 residues. Losses at the gene ends were 1 base for V and 1 base for J; bases not matched to a gene: 7. The CDR3 bases are TGCAGTGCTAGAGTGGGTACTAGCGCATCCTACAATGAGCAGTTCTTC. Its translation is CSARVGTSASYNEQFF.

Ten or more counts support this clonotype. At one end the junction does not follow the germline gene, possibly because of a read error. The genes are TRBV5-1 and TRBJ1-2; D is unclear. Germline V CDR1 and CDR2: SGHRS, YFSETQ. This CDR3 has 12 amino acids. CDR3 bases: TGCGCCAGCAGTGTCAATAACGATGGCTACACCTTC. The encoded protein is CASSVNNDGYTF.

About this clonotype: This may come from a read error, since a much larger clone is one base off. The rearrangement links TRBV20-1 to TRBJ2-7, with no clear D. Germline V gives CDR1 DFQATT, CDR2 SNEGSKA (reference sequence). This CDR3 is 13 amino acids long. The CDR3 sequence: CRALRRSSYEQYF. CDR3 bases: TGCCGTGCTCTCCGGCGCTCGAGCTACGAGCAGTACTTC.

The V gene is TRBV29-1, the J gene TRBJ2-1, with 8 bases aligning to TRBD1. The ends lost 7 bases at V and 0 bases at J; junction bases unmatched: 5. Germline V gene lookup returns CDR1 SQVTM and CDR2 ANQGSEA. This CDR3 has 14 residues. The CDR3 DNA reads as TGCAGCGCGGAGACAGGGGACTCCTACAATGAGCAGTTCTTC. It is translated as CSAETGDSYNEQFF.

The rearrangement joins TRBV15 to TRBJ2-2; 10 bases align to TRBD1. Trimming took 3 bases from V and 7 from J; bases not matched to a gene: 8. This CDR3 has 16 amino acids. CDR1 LNHNV and CDR2 YYDKDF come from the germline V gene (reference sequence). This chain's CDR3 is CATSRGDRGAGGELFF. The CDR3 bases are TGTGCCACCAGCAGGGGGGACAGGGGCGCAGGCGGGGAGCTGTTTTTT.

This clonotype was counted a few times. The chain has TRBV20-1 and TRBJ2-6, with D hard to call. The CDR3 extends over 15 amino acids. Germline CDR1 and CDR2: DFQATT and SNEGSKA (reference sequence). Trimming pared 7 bases from V and 2 bases from J, leaving 15 bases between. The CDR3 coding sequence is TGCAGTGGATCTCCCGGGCGAGCTGGGGCCAACGTCCTGACTTTC. Protein sequence: CSGSPGRAGANVLTF.

This clonotype was seen a handful of times. The chain combines TRBV3-1 with TRBJ1-5; TRBD1 is a possible D gene (5 bases). The CDR3 is 14 amino acids. V was shortened by 1 base and J by 10 bases, with 14 bases between the two germline ends. CDR1 and CDR2 (germline): LGHDT, YNNKEL (reference sequence). The CDR3 bases are TGTGCCAGCAGCCAAGGACAGATATACAGCCCCCAGCATTTT. Its translation: CASSQGQIYSPQHF.

To note about this clonotype: A junction boundary mismatches the germline segment, possibly from a read error. The V and J genes are TRBV11-2 and TRBJ2-2; possibly TRBD2 for D (7 bases). In germline, CDR1 is SGHAT, CDR2 FQNNGV. The CDR3 loop spans 13 amino acids. CDR3 DNA: TGTGCCAGCAGATTAGGGGGGGCCGGGGAGCTGTTTTTT. Translating it yields CASRLGGAGELFF.

The chain is built from TRBV10-3 and TRBJ2-7; TRBD1 aligns across 7 bases. Trimming cost V 4 bases and J 1 base; bases outside gene matches: 4. The germline CDR1 and CDR2 sequences are ENHRY and SYGVKD. The CDR3 is 14 amino acids. The CDR3 coding sequence is TGTGCCATCAGTGGACAGGGTAATTCCTACGAGCAGTACTTC. Its translation: CAISGQGNSYEQYF.

Concerning this clonotype itself: A much larger clone differs from this one at a single base, so this may be a read error. DNA of the CDR3: TGTGCCGGCAGTTACTCGATAGGGAGCCGGGGCACTAATGAAAAACTGTTTTTT. This encodes CAGSYSIGSRGTNEKLFF. The V call is TRBV6-5, the J call TRBJ1-4, with D perhaps TRBD1 (5 bases). Germline V gene lookup returns CDR1 MNHEY and CDR2 SVGAGI. CDR3 length equals 18 residues.

This clonotype was picked up a small number of times. The chain carries TRBV18 and TRBJ2-7; tentatively, D is TRBD1 (6 bases). Germline V lookup: CDR1 KGHSH, CDR2 LQKENI. V was shortened by 4 bases and J by 3 bases, with 19 bases between the two germline ends. There are 16 residues in the CDR3. The CDR3 DNA follows: TGTGCCAGCTCACTTTTACACGAGGGGGAGAACTACGAGCAGTACTTC. This sequence encodes CASSLLHEGENYEQYF. Based on the CDR3 plus reference TRBV18 and TRBJ2-7, the full variable domain is NAGVMQNPRHLVRRRGQEARLRCSPMKGHSHVYWYRQLPEEGLKFMVYLQKENIIDESGMPKERFSAEFPKEGPSILRIQQVVRGDSAAYFCASSLLHEGENYEQYFGPGTRLTVT.

This clonotype was seen ten or more times. CDR3 loop: CASRVGAGGYTF. Here the CDR3 DNA reads TGTGCCAGCCGCGTGGGCGCGGGCGGCTACACCTTC. The rearrangement uses TRBV6-5 and TRBJ1-2; D gene uncertain. The germline V gene has CDR1 MNHEY and CDR2 SVGAGI. This CDR3 has 12 amino acids. V was cut by 8 bases and J by 8 bases, with 15 bases left in between.

This clonotype was detected many times. This chain connects TRBV18 to TRBJ1-5; the match to TRBD1 covers 7 bases. Per the germline V gene, CDR1 is KGHSH and CDR2 is LQKENI. J was trimmed by 2 bases and V by 3 bases; bases with no gene match: 4. The CDR3 runs 15 residues. The CDR3 DNA reads TGTGCCAGCTCACCTAGACAGGGAGGCAATCAGCCCCAGCATTTT. Protein: CASSPRQGGNQPQHF.

This clonotype came up many times. The rearrangement joins TRBV12-3 or TRBV12-4 to TRBJ1-5; a weak D match, TRBD1 (6 bases). This CDR3 is 17 amino acids long. Trimming cost V 1 base and J 0 bases, with 13 bases left between them. Written as DNA, the CDR3 is TGTGCCAGCAGTTTAGGGGGGCCGGGGCTTAGCAATCAGCCCCAGCATTTT. This encodes CASSLGGPGLSNQPQHF.

The chain carries TRBV6-5 and TRBJ1-6; TRBD1 is a possible D gene (5 bases). The V end was cut by 0 bases, the J end by 15 bases, with 15 bases between. This CDR3 region has 14 residues. CDR1 is MNHEY, CDR2 SVGAGI, per germline. In nucleotides, the CDR3 is TGTGCCAGCAGTTACTCGGGTAGAGCGGGGGGCCTCCACTTT. As protein: CASSYSGRAGGLHF.